Listed below are T cell receptor beta chains from one sample, sequenced in a study of blood T cell repertoires in COVID-19. The table came from immunoSEQ multiplex PCR; TCRdb's copy has only in-frame clones and leaves some out. The table shows 75,000 to 100,000 clones, with roughly 86% occurring only once. Sample: peripheral blood. Receptors originate from a man aged 70 or older with acute or convalescent COVID-19. The CDR3 runs from the conserved cysteine through the conserved F or W. The order of the fields is clone size, D gene, V gene, J gene, CDR3 DNA, CDR3 protein. A D gene is named only where the DNA matches it firmly. Clone size, where shown, is once, few, many, or a class for clones that have expanded.

>once|TRBD1|TRBV7-9|TRBJ2-2
TGTGCCAGCAGCATCGGACAGGGCGACACCGGGGAGCTGTTTTTT
CASSIGQGDTGELFF
>-|TRBD2|TRBV4-1|TRBJ2-3
TGCGCCAGCAGTCGACTAGCGGGAGGGCAGGGCACAGATACGCAGTATTTT
CASSRLAGGQGTDTQYF
>-|-|TRBV4-1|TRBJ1-4
TGCGCCAGCAGCCAGCTCCACGGGGGGGACGAAAAACTGTTTTTT
CASSQLHGGDEKLFF
>-|TRBD2|TRBV20-1|TRBJ2-3
TGCAGTGCTAGTTCTAGCGGGAGCGCAGATACGCAGTATTTT
CSASSSGSADTQYF
>-|-|TRBV15|TRBJ1-2
TGTGCCACCAGCAGAGATAGAGACTATGGCTACACCTTC
CATSRDRDYGYTF
>-|-|TRBV6-5|TRBJ1-3
TGTGCCAGCAGTTACGGCGGGGGGCGAGGAAACACCATATATTTT
CASSYGGGRGNTIYF
>-|TRBD1|TRBV5-1|TRBJ1-4
TGCGCCAGCAGCCACGACAGGGACCGTAATGAAAAACTGTTTTTT
CASSHDRDRNEKLFF
>-|-|TRBV5-1|TRBJ1-1
TGCGCCAGCAGCCAGGACAGCGTCAACACTGAAGCTTTCTTT
CASSQDSVNTEAFF
>-|-|TRBV21-1|TRBJ1-2
TGTGCCAGCAGCAAAAATGGCATAGACAGTATTAAACACTATGGCTACACCTTC
CASSKNGIDSIKHYGYTF
>-|-|TRBV3-1/TRBV3-2|TRBJ1-5
TGTGCCAGCAGCCAAGGGCGGGATCAGCCCCAGCATTTT
CASSQGRDQPQHF
>-|TRBD1|TRBV6-5|TRBJ2-7
TGTGCCAGCACCCACCTTTGGACAGGGGGCTACGAGCAGTACTTC
CASTHLWTGGYEQYF
>-|TRBD1|TRBV5-4|TRBJ1-6
TGTGCCAGCAGCCCGAGGGCGGGACAGGGAAGCTCACCCCTCCACTTT
CASSPRAGQGSSPLHF
>-|-|TRBV12-5|TRBJ2-2
TGTGCTAGTGCGCGGGATGCCACCGGGGAGCTGTTTTTT
CASARDATGELFF
>-|-|TRBV18|TRBJ1-1
TGTGCCAGCTCACGAGACCCGGAGACTGAAGCTTTCTTT
CASSRDPETEAFF
>-|TRBD1|TRBV29-1|TRBJ1-5
TGCAGCGTATCGCTCCGGGACAGGCTTGTAGCCCATCAGCCCCAGCATTTT
CSVSLRDRLVAHQPQHF
>-|TRBD1|TRBV7-2|TRBJ1-5
TGTGCCAGCAGCCCCCAGACAGGGACCAATCAGCCCCAGCATTTT
CASSPQTGTNQPQHF